What follows describes a single T cell receptor beta chain. Sequence at one end of the junction differs from germline and may be a read error. The CDR3 runs 13 residues. The data belong to a study of blood T cells in healthy people across ages. Next came a second PCR, run for about 6 to 11 cycles, which used a sample-barcoded 5' primer along with a J-beta primer mix. Using its own MiXCR run on the 5' RACE reads, TCRdb lists one record per CDR3 protein. Found here are some 640,000 distinct CDR3 sequences, 49% of them singletons; the top ten hold around a third. V and J are TRBV12-3 or TRBV12-4 and TRBJ1-5, with 7 bases matching TRBD1. The sample consisted of blood. The sequence derives from a woman aged 60-70 years in good health. For the CDR3, the DNA is TGTGCCAGCACTTTACAGGGGCAGAGGCCCCAGCATTTT. It translates to CASTLQGQRPQHF.